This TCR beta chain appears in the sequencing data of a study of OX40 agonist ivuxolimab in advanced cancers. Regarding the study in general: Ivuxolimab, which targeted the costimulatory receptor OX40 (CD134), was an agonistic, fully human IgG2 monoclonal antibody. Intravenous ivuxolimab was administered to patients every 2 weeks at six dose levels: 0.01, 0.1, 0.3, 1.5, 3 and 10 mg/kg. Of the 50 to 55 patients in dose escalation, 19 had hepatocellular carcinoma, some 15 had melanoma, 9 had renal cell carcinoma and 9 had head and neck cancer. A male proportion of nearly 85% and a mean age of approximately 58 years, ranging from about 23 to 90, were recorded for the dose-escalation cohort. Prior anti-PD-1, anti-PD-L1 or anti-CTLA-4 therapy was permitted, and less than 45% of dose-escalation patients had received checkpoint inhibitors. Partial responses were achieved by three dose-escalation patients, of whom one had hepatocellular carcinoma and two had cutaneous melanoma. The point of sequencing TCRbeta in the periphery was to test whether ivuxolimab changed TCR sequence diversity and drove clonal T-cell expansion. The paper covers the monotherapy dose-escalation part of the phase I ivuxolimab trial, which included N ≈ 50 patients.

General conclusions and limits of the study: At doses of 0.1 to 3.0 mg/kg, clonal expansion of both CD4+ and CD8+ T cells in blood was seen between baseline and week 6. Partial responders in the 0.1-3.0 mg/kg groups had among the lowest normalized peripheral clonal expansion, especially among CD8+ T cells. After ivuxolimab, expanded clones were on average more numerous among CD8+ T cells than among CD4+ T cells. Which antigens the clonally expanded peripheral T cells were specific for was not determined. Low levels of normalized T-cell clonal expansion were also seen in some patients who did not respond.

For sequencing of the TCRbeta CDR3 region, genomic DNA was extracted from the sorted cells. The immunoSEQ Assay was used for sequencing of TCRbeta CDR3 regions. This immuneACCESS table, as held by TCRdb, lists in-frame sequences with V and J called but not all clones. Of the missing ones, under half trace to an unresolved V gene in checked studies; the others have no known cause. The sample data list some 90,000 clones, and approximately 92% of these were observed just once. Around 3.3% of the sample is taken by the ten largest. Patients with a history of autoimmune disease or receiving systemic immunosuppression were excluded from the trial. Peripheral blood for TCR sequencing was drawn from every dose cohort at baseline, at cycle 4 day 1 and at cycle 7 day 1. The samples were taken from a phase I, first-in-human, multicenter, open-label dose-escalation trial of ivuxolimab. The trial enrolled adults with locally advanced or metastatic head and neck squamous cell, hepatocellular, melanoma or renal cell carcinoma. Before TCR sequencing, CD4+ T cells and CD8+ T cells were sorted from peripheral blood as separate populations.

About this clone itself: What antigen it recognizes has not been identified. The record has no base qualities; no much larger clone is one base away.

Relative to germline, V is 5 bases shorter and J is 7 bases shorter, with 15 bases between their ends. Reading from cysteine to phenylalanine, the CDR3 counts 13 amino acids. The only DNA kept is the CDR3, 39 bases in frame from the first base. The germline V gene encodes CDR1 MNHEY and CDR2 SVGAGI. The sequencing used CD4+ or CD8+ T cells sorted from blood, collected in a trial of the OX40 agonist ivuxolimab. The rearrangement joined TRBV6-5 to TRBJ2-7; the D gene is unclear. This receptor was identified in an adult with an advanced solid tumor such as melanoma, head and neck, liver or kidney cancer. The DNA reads TGTGCCAGCAGTGAAGGGCAACCTTGGGAGCAGTACTTC. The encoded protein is CASSEGQPWEQYF.